This TCR beta chain was recovered during a study of tumor-infiltrating lymphocytes in localized non-small cell lung cancer (dated by TCRdb to the early 2020s). Context from the whole study: The cohort included patients whose samples were collected after neoadjuvant chemotherapy, as well as both smokers and never-smokers and several histologies. The overall ICON cohort comprised under 170 surgical patients with localized non-small cell lung cancer whose tumors were resected. Alongside flow cytometry, multiplex immunofluorescence, RNA-seq, exome sequencing and proteomics, TCR sequencing was applied to the same patients as one of several integrated assays. A total of approximately 50 patients were part of the paired comparison of immunoSEQ T-cell fraction between tumor and uninvolved lung. Resected tumor tissue and uninvolved lung tissue described as non-adjacent to the tumor were contributed by each patient, with both tissues obtained from the same patient. Broader findings and caveats from the paper: No difference in TCR-derived T-cell fraction was observed between the flow cytometry-defined immunotypes IM1 (good prognosis) and IM2 (poor prognosis). Assay coverage varied across patients depending on available tissue quantity, so only a subset of the cohort had TCR sequencing. Because different assays used different pieces of the same tissue, technical variation could not be distinguished from intratumor heterogeneity. Higher T cell infiltration in tumors than in uninvolved lung tissue was supported by TCRbeta sequencing, consistent with immunofluorescence CD3 counts.

ICON enrollment began in early 2016, and the last patient was enrolled in 2018. A subcohort of 76 patients provided fresh tumor and matched uninvolved tissue for in-depth immune analyses, with TCR sequencing among those analyses. No cell sorting was done, and TCR sequencing was instead run on DNA isolated from bulk tissue. The T-cell fraction in tumor and uninvolved lung tissue was obtained from TCR sequencing using the immunoSEQ assay. As for the authors' bioinformatics: To analyze survival, patients were divided into a high T-cell fraction group (upper tertile) and a low T-cell fraction group (lower two tertiles), and the two groups were compared using a log-rank test. A signed-rank test was used to check for differences in T-cell fraction between paired tumor and uninvolved lung. TCRdb re-hosts the immuneACCESS table, in-frame sequences only. Its copies lack some clones; in the studies checked, an unresolved V gene accounts for under half of them, and the cause for the rest is not known. For V, J and clone size, that table is used; D and trimming come from the DNA. This sample lists 11,000 to 15,000 clones; approximately 73% were detected once. The top ten hold less than 10% of the sample.

As encoded in the germline V gene, CDR1 is SGDLS while CDR2 is YYNGEE. The trim is 3 bases for V and 3 bases for J, with a gap of 19 bases between the germline ends. From the cysteine through the phenylalanine, the CDR3 covers 17 amino acids. The CDR3 DNA has 51 bases and is translated from base 1. In its sample, this clone comes out as medium-sized (0.01 to 0.1%). The antigen it binds to is not known. No per-base quality is available; no much larger clone lies one base away. The V and J genes are TRBV9 and TRBJ1-5, with no D gene named confidently. The TCR comes from a human donor with non-small cell lung cancer. Sequenced input: uninvolved lung tissue not adjacent to the tumor. The sequenced DNA: TGTGCCAGCAGCGGAGTCCCCAGTGACGGTTACAATCAGCCCCAGCATTTT. Translated, this gives CASSGVPSDGYNQPQHF.